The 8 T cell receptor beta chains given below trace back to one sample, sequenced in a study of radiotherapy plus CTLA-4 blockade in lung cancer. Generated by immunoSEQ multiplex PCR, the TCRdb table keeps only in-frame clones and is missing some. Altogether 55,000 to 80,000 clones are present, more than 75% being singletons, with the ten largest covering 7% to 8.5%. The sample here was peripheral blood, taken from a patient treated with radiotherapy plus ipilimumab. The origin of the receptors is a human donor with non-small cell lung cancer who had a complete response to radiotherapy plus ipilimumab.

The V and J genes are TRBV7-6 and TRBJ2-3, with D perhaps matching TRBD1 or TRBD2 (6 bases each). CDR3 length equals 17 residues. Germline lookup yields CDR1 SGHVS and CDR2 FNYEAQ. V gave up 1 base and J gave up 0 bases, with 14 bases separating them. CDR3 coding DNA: TGTGCCAGCAGCTTAGGGGGGGCGGGGCCTAGCACAGATACGCAGTATTTT. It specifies CASSLGGAGPSTDTQYF.

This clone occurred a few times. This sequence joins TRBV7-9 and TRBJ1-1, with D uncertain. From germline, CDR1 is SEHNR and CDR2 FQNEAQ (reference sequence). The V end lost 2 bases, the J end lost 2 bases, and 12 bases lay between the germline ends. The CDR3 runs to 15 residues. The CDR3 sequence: CASSLYKGRNTEAFF. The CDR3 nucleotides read TGTGCCAGCAGCTTATATAAGGGCAGAAACACTGAAGCTTTCTTT.

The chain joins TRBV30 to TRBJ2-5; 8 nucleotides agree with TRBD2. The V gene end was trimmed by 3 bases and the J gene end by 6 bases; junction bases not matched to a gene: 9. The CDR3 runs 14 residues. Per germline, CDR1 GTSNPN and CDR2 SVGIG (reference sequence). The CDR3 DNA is TGTGCCTGGAGAAGCGGGGGCGGCGTGAAGACCCAGTACTTC. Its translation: CAWRSGGGVKTQYF.

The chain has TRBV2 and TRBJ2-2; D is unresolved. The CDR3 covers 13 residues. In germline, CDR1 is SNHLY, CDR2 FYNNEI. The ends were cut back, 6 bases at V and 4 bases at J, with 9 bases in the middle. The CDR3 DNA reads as TGTGCCAGCAGGTATTCAGGCACCGGGGAGCTGTTTTTT. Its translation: CASRYSGTGELFF. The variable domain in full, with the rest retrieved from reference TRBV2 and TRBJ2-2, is EPEVTQTPSHQVTQMGQEVILRCVPISNHLYFYWYRQILGQKVEFLVSFYNNEISEKSEIFDDQFSVERPDGSNFTLKIRSTKLEDSAMYFCASRYSGTGELFFGEGSRLTVL.

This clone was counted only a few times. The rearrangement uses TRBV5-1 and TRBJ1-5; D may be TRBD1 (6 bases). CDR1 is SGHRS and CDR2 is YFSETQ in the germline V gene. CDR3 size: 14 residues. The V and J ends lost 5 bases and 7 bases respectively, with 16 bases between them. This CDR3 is CASRRDTQGQPQHF. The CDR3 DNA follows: TGCGCCAGCAGACGGGACACCCAGGGGCAGCCCCAGCATTTT. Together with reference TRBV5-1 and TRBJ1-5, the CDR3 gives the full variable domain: KAGVTQTPRYLIKTRGQQVTLSCSPISGHRSVSWYQQTPGQGLQFLFEYFSETQRNKGNFPGRFSGRQFSNSRSEMNVSTLELGDSALYLCASRRDTQGQPQHFGDGTRLSIL.

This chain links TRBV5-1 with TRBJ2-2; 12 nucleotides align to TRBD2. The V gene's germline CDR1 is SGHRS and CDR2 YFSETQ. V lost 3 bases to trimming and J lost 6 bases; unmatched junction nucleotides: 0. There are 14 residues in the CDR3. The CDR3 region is CASSWTSGAGELFF. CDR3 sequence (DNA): TGCGCCAGCAGCTGGACTAGCGGGGCCGGGGAGCTGTTTTTT.

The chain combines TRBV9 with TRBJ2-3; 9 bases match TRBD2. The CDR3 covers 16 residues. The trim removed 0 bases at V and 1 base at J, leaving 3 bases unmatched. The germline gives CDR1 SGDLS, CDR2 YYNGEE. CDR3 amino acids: CASSVEAGGRTDTQYF. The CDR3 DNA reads TGTGCCAGCAGCGTAGAAGCGGGAGGACGCACAGATACGCAGTATTTT.

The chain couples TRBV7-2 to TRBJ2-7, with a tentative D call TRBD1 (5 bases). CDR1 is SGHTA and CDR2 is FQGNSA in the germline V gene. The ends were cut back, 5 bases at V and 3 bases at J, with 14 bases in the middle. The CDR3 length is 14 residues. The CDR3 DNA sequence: TGTGCCAGCAGCGCATCCACAGGCTTCTACGAGCAGTACTTC. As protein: CASSASTGFYEQYF.